The 17 T cell receptor beta chains below were found in one sample sequenced in a study of T cell responses to AZD1222 COVID-19 vaccine. The table came from immunoSEQ multiplex PCR; TCRdb's copy has only in-frame clones and leaves some out. The repertoire holds about 83,000 clones, with roughly nine tenths as singletons. The sequences come from peripheral blood, collected on day 0 of AZD1222 vaccination. Receptors were obtained from an adult in good health.

The chain uses TRBV4-3 and TRBJ2-7; a possible D gene is TRBD1 (5 bases). CDR3 length: 15 residues. V was clipped by 0 bases and J by 5 bases, with 14 bases between them. Germline CDR1 and CDR2: LGHNA and YSLEER. The CDR3 bases are TGCGCCAGCAGCCAAGATCATGGCAGGGCCCACGAGCAGTACTTC. It specifies CASSQDHGRAHEQYF.

The V call is TRBV28, the J call TRBJ1-2; D perhaps matches TRBD1 (5 bases). The CDR3 consists of 13 residues. The V end lost 7 bases, the J end lost 5 bases, and 14 bases lay between the germline ends. The germline gives CDR1 MDHEN, CDR2 SYDVKM. CDR3 residues: CASIGSGRYGYTF. CDR3 coding DNA: TGTGCCAGCATTGGGTCAGGGCGGTATGGCTACACCTTC.

The chain carries TRBV28 and TRBJ2-5; D perhaps matches TRBD1 (5 bases). Germline V gene sequence: CDR1 MDHEN, CDR2 SYDVKM. The V end was cut by 0 bases, the J end by 2 bases, with 7 bases between. This CDR3 has 14 residues. Here the CDR3 DNA reads TGTGCCAGCAGTTTATGGGCAGGGCAAGAGACCCAGTACTTC. It yields the protein CASSLWAGQETQYF.

This clone has only one observation. The chain links TRBV2 to TRBJ2-1; 8 nucleotides match TRBD2. The CDR3 totals 14 residues. Germline assignment: CDR1 SNHLY and CDR2 FYNNEI. Losses at the gene ends were 7 bases for V and 3 bases for J; bases not matched to a gene: 5. The chain's CDR3 is CASKSGRVYNEQFF. CDR3 DNA: TGTGCCAGCAAAAGCGGGAGAGTCTACAATGAGCAGTTCTTC.

The chain uses TRBV20-1 and TRBJ1-3; D is ambiguous. V was shortened by 3 bases and J by 0 bases, with 12 bases between the two germline ends. Germline V gene sequence: CDR1 DFQATT, CDR2 SNEGSKA (reference sequence). The length of the CDR3 is 15 residues. CDR3 residues: CSASSHGSSGNTIYF. The CDR3 DNA reads as TGCAGTGCTAGTAGTCACGGAAGCTCTGGAAACACCATATATTTT.

J is TRBJ2-5 and V is TRBV27; possibly TRBD2 for D (5 bases). V lost 1 base, J lost 2 bases, and 8 bases lay in between. The CDR3 totals 14 residues. The germline gives CDR1 MNHEY, CDR2 SMNVEV (reference sequence). The CDR3 nucleotides read TGTGCCAGCAGTTTATTAACTAGACAAGAGACCCAGTACTTC. Translated, it gives CASSLLTRQETQYF.

DNA of the CDR3: TGTGCCAGCTCAATTGGGACAGCGGGCTTTGATGAGCAGTTCTTC. Translating gives CASSIGTAGFDEQFF. This sequence joins TRBV18 and TRBJ2-1; a weak D match, TRBD1 (7 bases). This CDR3 region has 15 residues. V lost 5 bases to trimming and J lost 8 bases, with 19 bases between them. Germline loops: CDR1 KGHSH, CDR2 LQKENI.

This sequence joins TRBV10-3 and TRBJ2-5; 10 positions agree with TRBD1. CDR1 is ENHRY, CDR2 SYGVKD, per germline. J lost 4 bases, V lost 4 bases, and 6 bases had no gene match. The CDR3 runs 15 residues. CDR3 protein: CAISAGTGVVETQYF. DNA for the CDR3: TGTGCCATCAGTGCCGGGACAGGGGTTGTAGAGACCCAGTACTTC.

The V and J genes are TRBV11-2 and TRBJ2-3; D is unclear. This CDR3 comprises 15 residues. Germline CDR1 SGHAT, CDR2 FQNNGV. The V gene lost 7 bases and the J gene lost 3 bases, with 17 bases spanning the gap. The CDR3 loop reads CASNDRVSKTDTQYF. The DNA of the CDR3 is TGTGCCAGCAATGATCGGGTCTCGAAAACAGATACGCAGTATTTT.

The chain links TRBV7-2 to TRBJ1-5, with D perhaps matching TRBD1 (5 bases). Germline loops: CDR1 SGHTA, CDR2 FQGNSA. The CDR3 has 18 amino acids. Deletions cut 1 base from V and 2 bases from J, with 18 bases between. The CDR3, as DNA: TGTGCCAGCAGCTTAGATCGGTGGGCAGGGCAGGGCAATCAGCCCCAGCATTTT. It specifies CASSLDRWAGQGNQPQHF.

The gene calls are TRBV7-2 and TRBJ2-1, with D uncertain. The CDR3 is 15 residues long. Germline loops: CDR1 SGHTA, CDR2 FQGNSA. V shed 1 base and J shed 4 bases, with 11 bases lying between them. The CDR3 DNA reads TGTGCCAGCAGCTTAGAGATCTCCGGATACAATGAGCAGTTCTTC. It is translated as CASSLEISGYNEQFF.

This chain connects TRBV7-2 to TRBJ2-5; D unclear. The germline V and J ends were trimmed by 5 bases and 2 bases, with 12 bases remaining between them. CDR1 and CDR2 (germline): SGHTA, FQGNSA. This CDR3 has 14 residues. The DNA for the CDR3 is TGTGCCAGCAGCCCCGGACCTATACAAGAGACCCAGTACTTC. It codes for CASSPGPIQETQYF.

The chain has TRBV10-2 and TRBJ2-7; D might be TRBD2 (5 bases). Germline V gene sequence: CDR1 WSHSY, CDR2 SAAADI. There are 15 residues in the CDR3. Trimming cost V 5 bases and J 6 bases, with 20 bases left between them. The CDR3 region is CASSTSQSFSVEQYF. CDR3 DNA: TGCGCCAGCAGTACTAGTCAATCATTTTCGGTCGAGCAGTACTTC.

The chain joins TRBV7-9 to TRBJ1-6, with D unresolved. Trimming shortened V by 2 bases and J by 6 bases, and 8 bases separated the two germline ends. Germline values: CDR1 SEHNR, CDR2 FQNEAQ (reference sequence). This CDR3 is 14 amino acids long. CDR3 protein: CASSLQVSNSPLHF. The CDR3 DNA is TGTGCCAGCAGCTTACAGGTGTCTAATTCACCCCTCCACTTT.

The rearrangement uses TRBV20-1 and TRBJ2-7; the D gene could be TRBD1 or TRBD2 (6 bases each). V was pared by 3 bases and J by 4 bases, with 13 bases between. CDR1 and CDR2 (germline): DFQATT, SNEGSKA (reference sequence). The CDR3 spans 13 residues. CDR3 coding DNA: TGCAGTGCTAGTTTCCAGGGGAGGTACGAGCAGTACTTC. Translated: CSASFQGRYEQYF.

The V call is TRBV7-6, the J call TRBJ2-3; weak D call: TRBD1 (5 bases). The germline V gene encodes CDR1 SGHVS and CDR2 FNYEAQ. The CDR3 runs to 15 residues. Trimming pared 8 bases from V and 4 bases from J, leaving 19 bases between. The CDR3 nucleotides are TGTGCCAGCGCCCCCCGTAGGCAGGGCGCAGATACGCAGTATTTT. Translating gives CASAPRRQGADTQYF.

CDR3 sequence: CASSLAALGRYEQYF. DNA for the CDR3: TGTGCCAGCAGTTTGGCGGCACTCGGTCGTTACGAGCAGTACTTC. This chain uses TRBV28 with TRBJ2-7; no firm D call. The V gene lost 3 bases and the J gene lost 4 bases, with 16 bases spanning the gap. Germline V gene sequence: CDR1 MDHEN, CDR2 SYDVKM. There are 15 residues in the CDR3. The whole variable domain, remainder taken from reference TRBV28 and TRBJ2-7, is DVKVTQSSRYLVKRTGEKVFLECVQDMDHENMFWYRQDPGLGLRLIYFSYDVKMKEKGDIPEGYSVSREKKERFSLILESASTNQTSMYLCASSLAALGRYEQYFGPGTRLTVT.